The 8 T cell receptor beta chains listed next were all sequenced from one sample in a study of blood T cell repertoires in COVID-19. Sequenced by immunoSEQ multiplex PCR; TCRdb stores in-frame clones only, minus some. The sample has some 70,000 clones, approximately 87% seen once; the top ten hold 6.5% to 8.5%. Sequencing was done on a sample of peripheral blood. The receptors come from a man aged 50 to 60 with active COVID-19.

This clone was detected only once. V and J are TRBV7-9 and TRBJ2-3; D unclear. Per the germline V gene, CDR1 is SEHNR and CDR2 is FQNEAQ (reference sequence). The CDR3 length is 14 residues. V was clipped by 7 bases and J by 2 bases, with 13 bases between them. The CDR3 reads CASTRQTPTDTQYF. Written as DNA, the CDR3 is TGTGCCAGCACTAGACAAACCCCCACAGATACGCAGTATTTT.

This chain links TRBV19 with TRBJ1-2, with 7 bases identical to TRBD1. Germline CDR1 and CDR2: LNHDA and SQIVND (reference sequence). The CDR3 runs 15 residues. After removal of 7 bases from V and 0 bases from J, the junction contained 8 bases not matched to a gene. The CDR3 DNA reads as TGTGCCAGTAAGACGGGACAGCTAGCTAACTATGGCTACACCTTC. Its translation: CASKTGQLANYGYTF.

This rearrangement joins TRBV6-4 to TRBJ1-2; TRBD1 matches at 9 bases. CDR3 size: 15 residues. Germline-derived CDR1 and CDR2 are MRHNA and SNTAGT. Germline trimming cut 6 bases from V and 0 bases from J; bases unmatched to any gene: 5. The CDR3 here is CASSWTGVPNYGYTF. The CDR3 DNA sequence: TGTGCCAGCAGCTGGACAGGGGTGCCTAACTATGGCTACACCTTC.

This sequence joins TRBV7-3 and TRBJ2-3, with 7 nucleotides matching TRBD2. With V trimmed by 5 bases and J by 1 base, 12 bases remained unmatched. Germline V gene data show CDR1 as SGHTA and CDR2 as FQGTGA. The CDR3 has 17 residues. This chain's CDR3 is CASSPRPRGGGTDTQYF. The CDR3 coding sequence is TGTGCCAGCAGCCCCCGTCCGAGGGGAGGGGGCACAGATACGCAGTATTTT.

V and J are TRBV19 and TRBJ1-5; D perhaps matches TRBD1 (5 bases). Per the germline V gene, CDR1 is LNHDA and CDR2 is SQIVND (reference sequence). The CDR3 is 15 amino acids. Trimming removed 8 bases from V and 5 bases from J, with 19 bases in between. The CDR3: CASGFGGRDDQPQHF. In DNA, the CDR3 is TGTGCCAGTGGATTCGGGGGGAGGGACGATCAGCCCCAGCATTTT.

The rearrangement joins TRBV7-3 to TRBJ2-7, with 13 bases lining up with TRBD2. After removal of 5 bases from V and 3 bases from J, the junction contained 7 bases not matched to a gene. In germline, CDR1 is SGHTA, CDR2 FQGTGA. There are 16 residues in the CDR3. The CDR3 DNA is TGTGCCAGCAGCCCTGGGACTAGCGGGGCCGTCTACGAGCAGTACTTC. It codes for CASSPGTSGAVYEQYF. Complete variable domain (other parts from reference TRBV7-3 and TRBJ2-7): GAGVSQTPSNKVTEKGKYVELRCDPISGHTALYWYRQSLGQGPEFLIYFQGTGAADDSGLPNDRFFAVRPEGSVSTLKIQRTERGDSAVYLCASSPGTSGAVYEQYFGPGTRLTVT.

The chain has TRBV30 and TRBJ1-1; D is unresolved. With 4 bases removed from V and 0 bases from J, the gap between germline ends came to 3 bases. This CDR3 has 11 amino acids. Germline loops: CDR1 GTSNPN, CDR2 SVGIG (reference sequence). CDR3 in DNA: TGTGCCTGGAATATGAACACTGAAGCTTTCTTT. Its protein product is CAWNMNTEAFF. The variable domain in full, completed from reference TRBV30 and TRBJ1-1, reads SQTIHQWPATLVQPVGSPLSLECTVEGTSNPNLYWYRQAAGRGLQLLFYSVGIGQISSEVPQNLSASRPQDRQFILSSKKLLLSDSGFYLCAWNMNTEAFFGQGTRLTVV.

The chain combines TRBV30 with TRBJ2-1; TRBD1 matches at 7 bases. The CDR3 consists of 16 residues. Germline V gene lookup returns CDR1 GTSNPN and CDR2 SVGIG (reference sequence). V was clipped by 2 bases and J by 2 bases; unmatched bases: 9. CDR3 sequence: CAWSLRTGPPYNEQFF. The CDR3 nucleotides are TGTGCCTGGAGTCTGCGGACAGGCCCACCCTACAATGAGCAGTTCTTC. Together with reference TRBV30 and TRBJ2-1, the CDR3 gives the full variable domain: SQTIHQWPATLVQPVGSPLSLECTVEGTSNPNLYWYRQAAGRGLQLLFYSVGIGQISSEVPQNLSASRPQDRQFILSSKKLLLSDSGFYLCAWSLRTGPPYNEQFFGPGTRLTVL.